Following are 14 T cell receptor beta chains from one sample sequenced in a study of cytomegalovirus exposure and HLA in healthy donors. Vbeta (60) and Jbeta (13) primers were used in the PCR. Sequenced by immunoSEQ multiplex PCR; TCRdb stores in-frame clones only, minus some. Here the sample spans more than 95,000 clones, 78% being singletons. Sample: PBMCs. These TCRs come from a woman aged 35 to 49 in good health and CMV-seronegative.

The chain uses TRBV28 and TRBJ2-7; 7 nucleotides align to TRBD1. V lost 3 bases and J lost 3; bases outside the gene matches: 14. The V gene's germline CDR1 is MDHEN and CDR2 SYDVKM. This CDR3 spans 17 amino acids. The CDR3 spells CASSLPFTGALRYEQYF. CDR3 nucleotide sequence: TGTGCCAGCAGTTTGCCCTTTACAGGGGCCTTACGCTACGAGCAGTACTTC.

The chain is built from TRBV5-4 and TRBJ2-2; weak D call: TRBD2 (5 bases). There are 15 residues in the CDR3. Trimming stripped 3 bases from V and 4 bases from J, with 13 bases between. Germline CDR1 is SGHNT and CDR2 is YYREEE (reference sequence). CDR3 in DNA: TGTGCCAGCAGCTCGGAAGCGGCCAGCACCGGGGAGCTGTTTTTT. Translation: CASSSEAASTGELFF.

The chain joins TRBV6-4 to TRBJ2-1; 11 nucleotides align to TRBD2. CDR1 and CDR2 from the germline V gene are MRHNA and SNTAGT. CDR3 size: 14 residues. The J segment lost 7 bases and the V segment lost 6 bases, leaving 5 bases of the junction unmatched. The CDR3 bases are TGTGCCAGCAGGATGACTAGCGGGAAAAATGAGCAGTTCTTC. Translated: CASRMTSGKNEQFF.

The chain links TRBV4-3 to TRBJ2-5; the match to TRBD1 covers 12 bases. CDR3 length equals 16 residues. J was trimmed by 5 bases and V by 2 bases; bases with no gene match: 6. Looked up from germline, CDR1 is LGHNA and CDR2 is YSLEER. DNA for the CDR3: TGCGCCAGCAGCCAACCCCGGGACAGGGGGCGGGAGACCCAGTACTTC. Amino acid sequence: CASSQPRDRGRETQYF.

The chain links TRBV19 to TRBJ2-1; possible D gene TRBD2, 6 bases. Trimming shortened V by 0 bases and J by 4 bases, and 13 bases separated the two germline ends. The length of the CDR3 is 16 residues. CDR1 and CDR2 (germline): LNHDA, SQIVND (reference sequence). The CDR3 protein is CASSIDPGERYNEQFF. CDR3 bases: TGTGCCAGTAGTATAGATCCGGGGGAGAGATACAATGAGCAGTTCTTC.

The J gene is TRBJ2-7, the V gene TRBV2; 8 bases align to TRBD1. Per the germline V gene, CDR1 is SNHLY and CDR2 is FYNNEI. The V segment lost 3 bases and the J segment 5 bases; nucleotides outside the gene matches: 6. The CDR3 contains 14 residues. CDR3 nucleotide sequence: TGTGCCAGCAGTGAGGGCAGGGGGCTCCACGAGCAGTACTTC. It encodes CASSEGRGLHEQYF.

The chain links TRBV5-5 to TRBJ2-5; TRBD2 matches at 9 bases. The DNA end is a closer match to TRBJ2-7, so the J assignment may be wrong. There are 16 residues in the CDR3. In germline, CDR1 is SGHKS, CDR2 YYEKEE (reference sequence). The CDR3, as DNA: TGTGCCAGCAGCTTGGCGGCTAGCGGGGATACCTACGAGCAGTACTTC. Translating it yields CASSLAASGDTYEQYF.

The chain combines TRBV25-1 with TRBJ2-5, with TRBD1 as a possible D gene (5 bases). With the DNA end fitting TRBJ2-7 better, the J assignment may be wrong. The CDR3 totals 14 residues. CDR1 is MGHDK, CDR2 SYGVNS, per germline. Here the CDR3 reads CASSESRARNEQYF. In DNA, the CDR3 is TGTGCCAGCAGTGAGAGCAGGGCGAGGAACGAGCAGTACTTC.

The genes are TRBV27 and TRBJ1-1, with 11 bases aligning to TRBD1. The CDR3 loop spans 17 amino acids. Unmatched junction bases numbered 12, after V lost 4 bases and J lost 5 bases. From germline, CDR1 is MNHEY and CDR2 SMNVEV (reference sequence). DNA for the CDR3: TGTGCCAGCAGTTCCCTCTTGGACAGGGGGCCGAGGACTGAAGCTTTCTTT. It codes for CASSSLLDRGPRTEAFF.

The chain links TRBV10-3 to TRBJ1-2, with D perhaps matching TRBD1 (6 bases). The ends were cut back, 6 bases at V and 5 bases at J, with 19 bases in the middle. CDR1 and CDR2 (germline): ENHRY, SYGVKD. The CDR3 length is 15 residues. CDR3 loop: CAIRAFTGLAYGYTF. In DNA form, the CDR3 reads TGTGCCATCAGGGCCTTTACAGGGTTGGCATATGGCTACACCTTC.

The chain is built from TRBV28 and TRBJ1-5, with 12 bases matching TRBD1. The trim removed 6 bases at V and 6 bases at J, leaving 9 bases unmatched. The CDR3 has 16 amino acids. CDR1 and CDR2 (germline): MDHEN, SYDVKM. CDR3 loop: CASRAGTGGESQPQHF. CDR3 in DNA: TGTGCCAGCAGGGCCGGGACAGGGGGCGAGAGTCAGCCCCAGCATTTT.

This clone was seen once. The CDR3 bases are TGTGCCAGCGCCGTTACAGGGACGGGGAACTATGGCTACACCTTC. This translates into CASAVTGTGNYGYTF. The rearrangement joins TRBV19 to TRBJ1-2; possible D gene TRBD1, 6 bases. The CDR3 has 15 amino acids. V lost 9 bases, J lost 2 bases, and 19 bases lay in between. From germline, CDR1 is LNHDA and CDR2 SQIVND (reference sequence).

The gene calls are TRBV7-2 and TRBJ2-2, with a possible D match to TRBD2 (6 bases). Germline V gene data show CDR1 as SGHTA and CDR2 as FQGNSA. CDR3 size: 15 residues. V gave up 1 base and J gave up 4 bases, with 10 bases separating them. CDR3 DNA: TGTGCCAGCAGCTTAGTCGCGGGGCTCACCGGGGAGCTGTTTTTT. Encoded protein: CASSLVAGLTGELFF.

This clone was detected once. The J gene is TRBJ2-7, the V gene TRBV5-6, with TRBD1 as a possible D gene (5 bases). Between the trimmed V and J ends, which lost 1 base and 9 bases, there was a span of 11 bases. Per germline, CDR1 SGHDT and CDR2 YYEEEE. The CDR3 spans 12 residues. The CDR3: CASSLMTVGQYF. The CDR3, as DNA: TGTGCCAGCAGCTTGATGACAGTTGGGCAGTACTTC.